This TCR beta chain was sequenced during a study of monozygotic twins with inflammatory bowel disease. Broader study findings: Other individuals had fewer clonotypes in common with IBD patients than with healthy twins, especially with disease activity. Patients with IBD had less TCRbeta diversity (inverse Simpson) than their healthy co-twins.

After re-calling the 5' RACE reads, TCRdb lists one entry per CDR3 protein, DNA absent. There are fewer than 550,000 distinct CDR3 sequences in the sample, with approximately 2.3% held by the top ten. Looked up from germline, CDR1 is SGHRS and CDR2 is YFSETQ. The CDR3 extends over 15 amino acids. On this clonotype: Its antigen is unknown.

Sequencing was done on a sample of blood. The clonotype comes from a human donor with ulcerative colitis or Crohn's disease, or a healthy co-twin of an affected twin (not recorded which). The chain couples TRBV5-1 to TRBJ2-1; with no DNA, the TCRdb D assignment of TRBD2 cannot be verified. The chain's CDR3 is CASSPGLAGVVEQFF.